This T cell receptor (beta chain) was sequenced for a study of shared clonotypes between healthy human individuals. Only in-frame clones appear in the TCRdb table, and some are missing; sequencing was by immunoSEQ multiplex PCR. Of 2 million to 2.5 million clones in the sample, approximately 93% are singletons; the top ten hold about 0.39%. This CDR3 comprises 16 residues. V lost 0 bases and J 6 bases, leaving 15 bases between the germline ends. Germline lookup yields CDR1 SGDLS and CDR2 YYNGEE. The sequence was obtained from a man younger than 30 in good health. Some clones in this sample may be carry-over from other donors' samples. The sequencing sample was made of naive CD4+ T cells from PBMCs. This sample's subset: CD45RA+ positively selected. The rearrangement links TRBV9 to TRBJ2-2; a weak D match, TRBD2 (5 bases). CDR3 bases: TGTGCCAGCAGCGTAGGAGGGTCCACGAAGGCCGGGGAGCTGTTTTTT. Protein product: CASSVGGSTKAGELFF.